The present T cell receptor (beta chain) was sequenced within a study of CD8 T cells in Susac syndrome (dated by TCRdb to about 2019). Looking at the study overall: Of the Susac syndrome patients who were sequenced, over five had clinically active disease and eight were in clinical remission. At the time of blood withdrawal, Susac syndrome patients were either therapy-naive, taking corticosteroids (with some also receiving IVIg), or on IVIg alone. The study used repertoire sequencing to test whether antigen drove CD8+ T cell activation and differentiation in Susac syndrome.

RNA was extracted with the RNeasy kit and roughly 0.45 to 1 ug was reverse transcribed using random hexamers. The immunoSEQ multiplex PCR assay, which covers 54 Vbeta and 13 Jbeta segments, was used to amplify TCR beta CDR3 regions. To correct PCR amplification bias, a synthetic template baseline was used for both primer optimization and computational correction. For the original study's pipeline: Reads were annotated to V, D and J genes according to IMGT and were analyzed with immunoSEQ Analyzer, with only productive sequences retained. Clonality was computed as one minus Shannon entropy normalized by log2 of the number of productive unique sequences. For each patient and control, public and private clones were evaluated within the 100 most prevalent clones. Susac-specific clones were defined as absent from healthy and MS cohorts, over a thousand published viral clones and other ImmuneACCESS disease sequences. TCRdb's own reprocessing of the public reads used fastp at Q25 and MiXCR and kept productive beta chains. All rows with the same CDR3 protein become a single entry with the most common DNA and genes. The V and J calls shown here were made by TCRdb, not taken from the authors' results. Here the sample has tens of thousands of distinct CDR3 sequences; around 94% occur a single time. In total, the top ten clones hold about 0.28% of the sample.

For this clonotype: There is no known antigen for this receptor. Per-base quality was not reported, and no clone a single base away is much larger than it.

The CDR3 goes from the cysteine to the phenylalanine over 13 residues. Left in the record is the CDR3 DNA by itself, 39 bases read in frame from the first base. The V and J ends are trimmed by 2 bases and 3 bases, leaving 7 bases between them. From the germline V gene, CDR1 is MNHEY and CDR2 is SVGEGT. High-throughput TCR beta sequencing profiled peripheral blood CD8+ and CD4+ T cells from healthy donors, Susac syndrome patients and multiple sclerosis patients. The Susac syndrome patients fulfilled recently defined diagnostic criteria for either definite or probable disease. Bulk CD8+ and CD4+ T cells were purified by magnetic negative isolation, whereas CD8+ TEMRA cells were enriched by FACS. Blood was drawn into EDTA tubes, processed within 24 hours, and PBMCs were isolated by density gradient centrifugation. PBMCs destined for TCR sequencing were cryopreserved in liquid nitrogen and later thawed in a 37 °C water bath. The sorted or isolated CD4+, CD8+ and CD8+ TEMRA cells had a purity of 90% or higher.

On the study overall, not on this receptor specifically: The study acknowledged that relatively few individuals were included in the TCR sequencing and HLA analysis. In the CD4+ T cell repertoire of Susac syndrome patients, clonal expansion was not detected.

The chain is made from TRBV6-2 or TRBV6-3 and TRBJ2-5, with the identity of the D gene unclear. The sequencing sample was made of CD4+ T cells from PBMCs. This receptor was obtained from a human donor with Susac syndrome. The DNA sequence is as follows: TGTGCCAGCAGTTACGGTGGCAAAGAGACCCAGTACTTC. This is translated as CASSYGGKETQYF.